The 10 T cell receptor beta chains presented below share a single source sample, sequenced in a study of blood T cell repertoires in COVID-19. Using immunoSEQ multiplex PCR, the repertoire was profiled, and TCRdb retains in-frame clones only, with some absent. Of about 480,000 clones listed, roughly 89% were seen once; the top ten hold around 0.9%. Sequenced input: peripheral blood. These receptor sequences come from a man aged 18 to 29 with COVID-19, enrolled during active disease.

The chain links TRBV5-6 to TRBJ2-5, with TRBD1 as a possible D gene (6 bases). The CDR3 loop spans 13 amino acids. Deletions cut 4 bases from V and 2 bases from J, with 9 bases between. CDR1 and CDR2 from the germline V gene are SGHDT and YYEEEE. The chain's CDR3 is CASSATGQETQYF. CDR3 nucleotide sequence: TGTGCCAGCAGCGCCACAGGGCAAGAGACCCAGTACTTC.

In its sample, this clone was seen once. The CDR3 DNA sequence: TGTGCTAGTGCTCTCTCGTATGAGCAGTTCTTC. Protein: CASALSYEQFF. This rearrangement joins TRBV12-5 to TRBJ2-1; no clear D gene. Deletions cut 7 bases from V and 8 bases from J, with 9 bases between. This CDR3 comprises 11 residues. Germline CDR1 reads LGHNT; CDR2 reads FRNRAP.

The chain recombines TRBV27 with TRBJ2-7, with D perhaps TRBD1 (5 bases). Germline CDR1 reads MNHEY; CDR2 reads SMNVEV (reference sequence). The V gene lost 6 bases and the J gene lost 0 bases, with 9 bases spanning the gap. This CDR3 is 13 amino acids long. The CDR3 protein is CASRDSFSYEQYF. CDR3 in DNA: TGTGCCAGCAGAGACAGCTTCTCCTACGAGCAGTACTTC.

The chain recombines TRBV7-6 with TRBJ1-1, with 8 bases lining up with TRBD1. Losses at the gene ends were 1 base for V and 3 bases for J; bases not matched to a gene: 4. The length of the CDR3 is 15 residues. The germline CDR1 and CDR2 sequences are SGHVS and FNYEAQ. CDR3 nucleotides: TGTGCCAGCAGCTTAGAGGCAGGGGGCTACACTGAAGCTTTCTTT. Protein product: CASSLEAGGYTEAFF.

This rearrangement joins TRBV2 to TRBJ2-2, with D possibly being TRBD2 (6 bases). Trimming took 7 bases from V and 7 from J, leaving 16 bases between them. Looked up from germline, CDR1 is SNHLY and CDR2 is FYNNEI. The CDR3 is 14 residues long. The CDR3 sequence: CASIRDFSVGELFF. The CDR3 DNA reads TGTGCCAGCATACGGGACTTCTCTGTCGGGGAGCTGTTTTTT.

The chain joins TRBV18 to TRBJ1-5; perhaps TRBD1 as D (6 bases). CDR1 and CDR2 from the germline V gene are KGHSH and LQKENI. Deletions cut 4 bases from V and 3 bases from J, with 19 bases between. The CDR3 spans 17 residues. The CDR3 protein is CASSQTAFTGSNQPQHF. CDR3 DNA sequence: TGTGCCAGCTCACAAACCGCCTTCACAGGGTCCAATCAGCCCCAGCATTTT. The variable domain in full, with the rest retrieved from reference TRBV18 and TRBJ1-5, is NAGVMQNPRHLVRRRGQEARLRCSPMKGHSHVYWYRQLPEEGLKFMVYLQKENIIDESGMPKERFSAEFPKEGPSILRIQQVVRGDSAAYFCASSQTAFTGSNQPQHFGDGTRLSIL.

This rearrangement joins TRBV2 to TRBJ1-1; TRBD1 matches at 9 bases. CDR1 is SNHLY and CDR2 is FYNNEI in the germline V gene. The J segment lost 4 bases and the V segment lost 7 bases, leaving 7 bases of the junction unmatched. The CDR3 loop spans 14 amino acids. CDR3 in DNA: TGTGCCAGCACCGGGACAGGGATAACCACTGAAGCTTTCTTT. It is translated as CASTGTGITTEAFF.

The rearrangement joins TRBV28 to TRBJ1-5, with TRBD1 as a possible D gene (5 bases). The CDR3 is 15 amino acids. The germline CDR1 and CDR2 sequences are MDHEN and SYDVKM. Trimming left V 2 bases short and J 4 bases short, with 12 bases between. The CDR3 nucleotides are TGTGCCAGCAGTTTACCAGGGTCCCCGAATCAGCCCCAGCATTTT. Protein: CASSLPGSPNQPQHF.

The rearrangement joins TRBV11-2 to TRBJ2-3, with TRBD2 matching over 7 bases. CDR1 is SGHAT, CDR2 FQNNGV, per germline. The CDR3 runs 15 residues. J lost 2 bases, V lost 3 bases, and 5 bases had no gene match. CDR3 region: CASSFSGANTDTQYF. CDR3 bases: TGTGCCAGCAGCTTCAGCGGGGCCAACACAGATACGCAGTATTTT.

This clone was seen a handful of times. The chain couples TRBV7-8 to TRBJ1-1; D uncertain. This CDR3 contains 15 residues. Germline CDR1 and CDR2: SGHVS and FQNEAQ. V lost 2 bases, J lost 0 bases, and 10 bases lay in between. CDR3: CASSLSQTLNTEAFF. In DNA, the CDR3 is TGTGCCAGCAGCTTAAGTCAGACATTGAACACTGAAGCTTTCTTT.